These 15 T cell receptor beta chains originate from one sample sequenced in a study of cytomegalovirus exposure and HLA in healthy donors. Primers included in the PCR were 60 Vbeta and 13 Jbeta primers. TCRdb keeps only in-frame clones here, not all; method: immunoSEQ multiplex PCR. Among 150,000 to 200,000 clones, about 80% were seen once, and the ten largest hold approximately 1.3%. The sequenced sample was PBMCs. Receptors were obtained from a man aged 25 to 40 in good health and CMV-seronegative.

The chain carries TRBV9 and TRBJ2-1, with D perhaps TRBD2 (6 bases). Germline V CDR1 and CDR2: SGDLS, YYNGEE. The ends were cut back, 2 bases at V and 6 bases at J, with 15 bases in the middle. CDR3 length: 15 amino acids. Here the CDR3 reads CASSVGLASSNEQFF. CDR3 DNA sequence: TGTGCCAGCAGCGTTGGGCTAGCGAGTTCCAATGAGCAGTTCTTC.

In its sample, this clone was seen a few times. The J gene is TRBJ2-7, the V gene TRBV30; 13 bases are shared with TRBD2. Trimming took 3 bases from V and 3 from J; bases not matched to a gene: 5. Germline V CDR1 and CDR2: GTSNPN, SVGIG (reference sequence). This CDR3 comprises 15 residues. In DNA, the CDR3 is TGTGCCTGGAGCCCCGGACTAGCGGGAGTCTACGAGCAGTACTTC. This codes for CAWSPGLAGVYEQYF.

The CDR3 loop reads CAWNSGRGTNEQFF. The CDR3 region has the DNA TGTGCCTGGAATAGCGGGAGAGGGACGAATGAGCAGTTCTTC. The J gene is TRBJ2-1, the V gene TRBV30; 9 bases fit TRBD2. In germline, CDR1 is GTSNPN, CDR2 SVGIG (reference sequence). V shed 4 bases and J 7 bases; nucleotides not matched to a gene: 8. This CDR3 has 14 amino acids.

This chain connects TRBV28 to TRBJ2-3, with 9 bases lining up with TRBD2. Trimming removed 6 bases from V and 4 bases from J; junction bases left unmatched: 11. The CDR3 totals 16 residues. Germline V gives CDR1 MDHEN, CDR2 SYDVKM. CDR3 region: CASSPGTSFRSDTQYF. As DNA, the CDR3 is TGTGCCAGCAGCCCCGGGACTAGCTTCCGATCAGATACGCAGTATTTT. Drawing the rest from reference TRBV28 and TRBJ2-3, the complete variable domain is DVKVTQSSRYLVKRTGEKVFLECVQDMDHENMFWYRQDPGLGLRLIYFSYDVKMKEKGDIPEGYSVSREKKERFSLILESASTNQTSMYLCASSPGTSFRSDTQYFGPGTRLTVL.

In its sample, this clone was seen a few times. The chain carries TRBV7-2 and TRBJ2-6; no firm D call. CDR1 is SGHTA, CDR2 FQGNSA, per germline. This CDR3 contains 18 residues. V lost 1 base and J 0 bases, leaving 13 bases between the germline ends. The CDR3 DNA reads as TGTGCCAGCAGCTTAGTTCCAGGATCACTCTCTGGGGCCAACGTCCTGACTTTC. Protein product: CASSLVPGSLSGANVLTF.

V is TRBV9 and J is TRBJ2-3; maybe TRBD2 (5 bases). Trimming removed 3 bases from V and 1 base from J, with 15 bases in between. The germline CDR1 and CDR2 sequences are SGDLS and YYNGEE. There are 16 residues in the CDR3. CDR3 sequence: CASSAEGGTRTDTQYF. The CDR3 DNA sequence: TGTGCCAGCAGCGCCGAGGGTGGCACACGCACAGATACGCAGTATTTT.

The chain uses TRBV7-3 and TRBJ1-1; tentative D call: TRBD1 (6 bases). The germline CDR1 and CDR2 sequences are SGHTA and FQGTGA. The V end lost 5 bases, the J end lost 4 bases, and 14 bases lay between the germline ends. This CDR3 has 14 residues. CDR3 region: CASSLGGGVTEAFF. CDR3 DNA sequence: TGTGCCAGCAGCCTTGGGGGGGGCGTCACTGAAGCTTTCTTT.

V gene TRBV10-2 combines with J gene TRBJ2-7; 11 bases are shared with TRBD1. Trimming cost V 7 bases and J 6 bases; bases outside gene matches: 14. The CDR3 loop spans 16 amino acids. From germline, CDR1 is WSHSY and CDR2 SAAADI. The CDR3 reads CASIPRPSGTGGEQYF. The CDR3 DNA sequence: TGCGCCAGCATTCCCCGCCCCTCCGGGACAGGGGGCGAGCAGTACTTC.

The rearrangement uses TRBV10-3 and TRBJ2-6; TRBD1 matches at 9 bases. The CDR3 sequence is 18 residues long. Germline CDR1 ENHRY, CDR2 SYGVKD. Trimming took 4 bases from V and 0 from J; bases not matched to a gene: 7. In DNA, the CDR3 is TGTGCCATCAGTGTACACAGGGGGCGGAGCTCTGGGGCCAACGTCCTGACTTTC. The encoded protein is CAISVHRGRSSGANVLTF.

This clone has just a few counts. The rearrangement joins TRBV7-9 to TRBJ2-1; a possible D gene is TRBD2 (7 bases). Trimming pared 11 bases from V and 4 bases from J, leaving 15 bases between. Germline V gene data show CDR1 as SEHNR and CDR2 as FQNEAQ (reference sequence). The CDR3 extends over 13 amino acids. CDR3 in amino acids: CALRGGHYNEQFF. CDR3 nucleotide sequence: TGTGCCCTCCGCGGGGGCCATTACAATGAGCAGTTCTTC. Supplemented by reference TRBV7-9 and TRBJ2-1, the full variable domain reads DTGVSQNPRHKITKRGQNVTFRCDPISEHNRLYWYRQTLGQGPEFLTYFQNEAQLEKSRLLSDRFSAERPKGSFSTLEIQRTEQGDSAMYLCALRGGHYNEQFFGPGTRLTVL.

J is TRBJ1-5 and V is TRBV30; D not resolved. Germline CDR1 GTSNPN, CDR2 SVGIG (reference sequence). The CDR3 has 16 residues. The ends were cut back, 3 bases at V and 6 bases at J, with 21 bases in the middle. The CDR3 sequence is CAWSPPESGRIQPQHF. CDR3 sequence (DNA): TGTGCCTGGAGCCCCCCGGAGTCCGGGAGGATTCAGCCCCAGCATTTT.

This clone came up once. This chain connects TRBV4-1 to TRBJ1-6, with D possibly being TRBD1 (5 bases). The CDR3 runs to 15 residues. V lost 2 bases, J lost 7 bases, and 12 bases lay in between. Germline loops: CDR1 MGHRA, CDR2 YSYEKL. The CDR3 DNA is TGCGCCAGCAGCCAAATCGCAGGGCAAAATTCACCCCTCCACTTT. Its protein product is CASSQIAGQNSPLHF.

CDR3 residues: CASSRQGNSPLHF. For the CDR3, the DNA is TGTGCCAGCAGCCGACAGGGTAATTCACCCCTCCACTTT. The V and J genes are TRBV7-2 and TRBJ1-6; 7 bases agree with TRBD1. The CDR3 is 13 residues long. Germline V gives CDR1 SGHTA, CDR2 FQGNSA. The junction had 1 base not matched to a gene; V was cut back by 5 bases and J by 6 bases.

As DNA, the CDR3 is TGTGCCTGGAGAGTTCCGGGACAAAGGCAAGAGACCCAGTACTTC. It yields the protein CAWRVPGQRQETQYF. The chain carries TRBV30 and TRBJ2-5; the D gene is possibly TRBD1 (6 bases). V shed 3 bases and J shed 2 bases, with 16 bases lying between them. The germline V gene has CDR1 GTSNPN and CDR2 SVGIG (reference sequence). The CDR3 has 15 amino acids.

This sequence joins TRBV5-4 and TRBJ2-1, with unresolved D. The CDR3 sequence is 13 residues long. V was clipped by 4 bases and J by 7 bases, with 12 bases between them. The germline V gene has CDR1 SGHNT and CDR2 YYREEE (reference sequence). As DNA, the CDR3 is TGTGCCAGCAGCATAATAAGCAGGAATGAGCAGTTCTTC. It translates to CASSIISRNEQFF.